One TCR beta chain is described in this entry. Its antigen is unidentified. The intended depth for sequencing was 1 in 200,000 to 1 in 1 million T cells. Sequenced by immunoSEQ multiplex PCR; TCRdb stores in-frame clones only, minus some. The sample yields tens of thousands of clones, around 84% seen once. This CDR3 spans 15 amino acids. Germline CDR1 is LGHNA and CDR2 is YSLEER. Trimming removed 0 bases at V and 4 bases at J, with 12 bases between. The sample comes from a study of cytotoxic CD8 clonotypes in ibrutinib-treated CLL. Study-level information: Of a cohort that held 10 to 12 relapsed/refractory and fewer than 16 treatment-naive patients, 17 to 18 were IGHV unmutated. Partial response was seen in about 25 patients and complete response in 2; after median 68 months, approximately 14 stayed remitted, some twelve progressed.

Overall study results and limits: Clonality was elevated at ibrutinib response and had returned toward baseline at progression.

This receptor was obtained from a human donor with chronic lymphocytic leukemia. The V and J genes are TRBV4-3 and TRBJ1-2; D not resolved. The material was PBMCs, obtained before ibrutinib treatment. The CDR3 DNA is TGCGCCAGCAGCCAAGATCATAGGTCCGTCTATGGCTACACCTTC. Encoded protein: CASSQDHRSVYGYTF.